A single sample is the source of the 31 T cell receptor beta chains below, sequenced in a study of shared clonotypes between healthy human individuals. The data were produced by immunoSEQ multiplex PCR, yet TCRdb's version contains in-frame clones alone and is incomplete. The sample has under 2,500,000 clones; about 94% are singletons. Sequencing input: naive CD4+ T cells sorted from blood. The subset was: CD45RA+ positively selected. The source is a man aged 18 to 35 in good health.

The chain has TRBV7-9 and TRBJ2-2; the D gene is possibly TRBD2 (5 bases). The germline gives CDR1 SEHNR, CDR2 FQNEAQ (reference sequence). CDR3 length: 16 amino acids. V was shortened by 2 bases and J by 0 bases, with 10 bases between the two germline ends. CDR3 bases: TGTGCCAGCAGCTTAATGACTACCGCGAACACCGGGGAGCTGTTTTTT. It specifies CASSLMTTANTGELFF.

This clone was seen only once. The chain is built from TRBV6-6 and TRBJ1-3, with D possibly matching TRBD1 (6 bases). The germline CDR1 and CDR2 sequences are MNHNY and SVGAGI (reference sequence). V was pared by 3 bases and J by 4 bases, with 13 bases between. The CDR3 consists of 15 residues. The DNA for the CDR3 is TGTGCCAGCAGTTATACCGGACAGATCGGAAACACCATATATTTT. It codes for CASSYTGQIGNTIYF.

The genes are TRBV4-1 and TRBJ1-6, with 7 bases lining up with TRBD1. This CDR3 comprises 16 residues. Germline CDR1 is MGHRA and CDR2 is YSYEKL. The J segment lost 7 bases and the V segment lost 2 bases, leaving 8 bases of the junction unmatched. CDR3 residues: CASSQIGGIGNSPLHF. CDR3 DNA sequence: TGCGCCAGCAGCCAAATAGGGGGCATCGGGAATTCACCCCTCCACTTT.

In nucleotides, the CDR3 is TGTGCCAGCAGCTTTCGGGTGGGTCCTGAAGCTTTCTTT. It translates to CASSFRVGPEAFF. The V and J genes are TRBV7-8 and TRBJ1-1; D is ambiguous. The CDR3 runs 13 residues. The V end was cut by 3 bases, the J end by 6 bases, with 11 bases between. CDR1 and CDR2 from the germline V gene are SGHVS and FQNEAQ.

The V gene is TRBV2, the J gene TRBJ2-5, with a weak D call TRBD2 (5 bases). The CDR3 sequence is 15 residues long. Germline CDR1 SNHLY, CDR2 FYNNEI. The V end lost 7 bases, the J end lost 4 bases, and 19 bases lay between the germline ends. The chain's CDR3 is CASTQDRGERETQYF. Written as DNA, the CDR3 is TGTGCCAGCACCCAGGACCGGGGAGAACGAGAGACCCAGTACTTC.

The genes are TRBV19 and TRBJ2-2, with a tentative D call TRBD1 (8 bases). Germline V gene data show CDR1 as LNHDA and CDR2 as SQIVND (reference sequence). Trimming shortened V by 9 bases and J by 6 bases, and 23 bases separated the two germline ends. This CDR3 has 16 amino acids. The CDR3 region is CASSPGQGGYPGELFF. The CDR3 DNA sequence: TGTGCCAGCTCACCCGGACAGGGAGGGTACCCCGGGGAGCTGTTTTTT.

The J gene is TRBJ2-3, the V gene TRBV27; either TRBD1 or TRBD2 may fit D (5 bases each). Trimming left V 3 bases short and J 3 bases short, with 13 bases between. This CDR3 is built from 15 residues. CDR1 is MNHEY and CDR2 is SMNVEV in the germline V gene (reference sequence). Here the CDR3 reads CASSLGVVATDTQYF. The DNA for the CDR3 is TGTGCCAGCAGTTTGGGGGTAGTGGCGACAGATACGCAGTATTTT.

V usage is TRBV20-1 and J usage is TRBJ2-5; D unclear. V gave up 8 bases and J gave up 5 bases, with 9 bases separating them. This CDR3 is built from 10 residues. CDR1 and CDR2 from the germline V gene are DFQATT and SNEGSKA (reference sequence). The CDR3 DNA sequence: TGCAGTTCCAGCAGGGAGACCCAGTACTTC. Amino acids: CSSSRETQYF.

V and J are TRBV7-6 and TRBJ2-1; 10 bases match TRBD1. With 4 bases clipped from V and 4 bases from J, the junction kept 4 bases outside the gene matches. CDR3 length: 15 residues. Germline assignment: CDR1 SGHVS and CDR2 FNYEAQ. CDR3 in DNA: TGTGCCAGCAGCTCCCCGGGACAGGGGTACAATGAGCAGTTCTTC. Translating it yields CASSSPGQGYNEQFF.

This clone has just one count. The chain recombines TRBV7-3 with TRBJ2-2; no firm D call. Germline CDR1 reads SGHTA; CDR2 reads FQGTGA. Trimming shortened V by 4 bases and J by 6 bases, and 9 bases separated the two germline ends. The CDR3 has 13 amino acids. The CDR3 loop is CASSSHSAGELFF. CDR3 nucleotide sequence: TGTGCCAGCAGCTCCCATTCGGCCGGGGAGCTGTTTTTT. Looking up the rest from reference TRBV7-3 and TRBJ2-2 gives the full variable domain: GAGVSQTPSNKVTEKGKYVELRCDPISGHTALYWYRQSLGQGPEFLIYFQGTGAADDSGLPNDRFFAVRPEGSVSTLKIQRTERGDSAVYLCASSSHSAGELFFGEGSRLTVL.

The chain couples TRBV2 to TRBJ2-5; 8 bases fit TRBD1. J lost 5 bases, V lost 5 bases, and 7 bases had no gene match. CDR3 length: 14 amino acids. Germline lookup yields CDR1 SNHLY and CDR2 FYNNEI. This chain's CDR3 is CASSKQGGRETQYF. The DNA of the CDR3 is TGTGCCAGCAGTAAACAGGGGGGACGGGAGACCCAGTACTTC.

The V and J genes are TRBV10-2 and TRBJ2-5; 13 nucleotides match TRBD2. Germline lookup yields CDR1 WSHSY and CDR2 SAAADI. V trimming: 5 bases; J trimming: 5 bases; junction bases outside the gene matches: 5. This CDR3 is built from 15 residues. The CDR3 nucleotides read TGCGCCAGCAGTACTAGCGGGGGGGCCGTGGAGACCCAGTACTTC. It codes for CASSTSGGAVETQYF.

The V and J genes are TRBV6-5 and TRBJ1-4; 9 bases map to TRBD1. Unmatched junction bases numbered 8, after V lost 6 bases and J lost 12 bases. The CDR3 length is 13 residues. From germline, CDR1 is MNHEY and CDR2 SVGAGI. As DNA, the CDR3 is TGTGCCAGCAGGACAGGGGGTAATGGGGAACTGTTTTTT. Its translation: CASRTGGNGELFF.

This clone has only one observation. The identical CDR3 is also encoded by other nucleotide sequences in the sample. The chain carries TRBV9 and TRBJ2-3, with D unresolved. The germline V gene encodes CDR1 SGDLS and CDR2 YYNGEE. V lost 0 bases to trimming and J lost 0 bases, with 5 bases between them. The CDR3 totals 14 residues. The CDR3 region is CASSVDLSTDTQYF. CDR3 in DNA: TGTGCCAGCAGCGTAGATCTCAGCACAGATACGCAGTATTTT.

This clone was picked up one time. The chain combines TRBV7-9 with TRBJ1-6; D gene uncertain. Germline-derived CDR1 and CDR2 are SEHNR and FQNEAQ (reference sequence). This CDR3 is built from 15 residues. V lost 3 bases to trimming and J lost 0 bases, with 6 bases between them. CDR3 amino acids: CASSFGSSYNSPLHF. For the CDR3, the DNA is TGTGCCAGCAGCTTTGGGAGCTCCTATAATTCACCCCTCCACTTT.

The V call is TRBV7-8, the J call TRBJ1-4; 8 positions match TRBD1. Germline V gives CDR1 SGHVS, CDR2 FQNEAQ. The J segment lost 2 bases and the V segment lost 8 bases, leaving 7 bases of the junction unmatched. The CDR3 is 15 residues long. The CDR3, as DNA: TGTGCCAGCCGCCCATGGACAGGGACTAATGAAAAACTGTTTTTT. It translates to CASRPWTGTNEKLFF.

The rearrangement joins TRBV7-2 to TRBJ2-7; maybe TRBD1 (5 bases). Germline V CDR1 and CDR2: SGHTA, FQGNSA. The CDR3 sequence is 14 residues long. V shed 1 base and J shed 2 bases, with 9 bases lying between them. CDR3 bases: TGTGCCAGCAGCTTAGACAGGATTCCCTACGAGCAGTACTTC. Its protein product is CASSLDRIPYEQYF.

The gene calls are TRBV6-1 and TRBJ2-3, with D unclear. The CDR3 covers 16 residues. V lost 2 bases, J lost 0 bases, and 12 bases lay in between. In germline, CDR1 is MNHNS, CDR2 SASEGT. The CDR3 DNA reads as TGTGCCAGCAGTGAATACGCGGTTGATAGCACAGATACGCAGTATTTT. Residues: CASSEYAVDSTDTQYF.

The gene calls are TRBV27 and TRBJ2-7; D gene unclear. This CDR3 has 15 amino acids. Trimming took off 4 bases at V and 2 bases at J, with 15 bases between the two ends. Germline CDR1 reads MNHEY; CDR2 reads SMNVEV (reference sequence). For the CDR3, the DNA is TGTGCCAGCAGTTCACACGCGGAAACAGCCTACGAGCAGTACTTC. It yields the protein CASSSHAETAYEQYF.

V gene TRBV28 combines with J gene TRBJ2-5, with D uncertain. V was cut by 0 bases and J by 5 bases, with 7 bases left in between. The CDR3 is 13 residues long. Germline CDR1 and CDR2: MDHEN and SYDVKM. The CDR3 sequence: CASSLWAEETQYF. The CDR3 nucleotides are TGTGCCAGCAGTTTATGGGCCGAGGAGACCCAGTACTTC. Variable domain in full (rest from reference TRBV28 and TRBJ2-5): DVKVTQSSRYLVKRTGEKVFLECVQDMDHENMFWYRQDPGLGLRLIYFSYDVKMKEKGDIPEGYSVSREKKERFSLILESASTNQTSMYLCASSLWAEETQYFGPGTRLLVL.

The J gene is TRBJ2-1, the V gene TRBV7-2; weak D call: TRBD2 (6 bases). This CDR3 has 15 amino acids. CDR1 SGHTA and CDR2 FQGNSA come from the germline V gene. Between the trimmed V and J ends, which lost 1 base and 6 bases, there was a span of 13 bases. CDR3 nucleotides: TGTGCCAGCAGCTTAGGAGGGAGGAGGAGCAATGAGCAGTTCTTC. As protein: CASSLGGRRSNEQFF. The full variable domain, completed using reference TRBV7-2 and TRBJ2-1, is GAGVSQSPSNKVTEKGKDVELRCDPISGHTALYWYRQSLGQGLEFLIYFQGNSAPDKSGLPSDRFSAERTGGSVSTLTIQRTQQEDSAVYLCASSLGGRRSNEQFFGPGTRLTVL.

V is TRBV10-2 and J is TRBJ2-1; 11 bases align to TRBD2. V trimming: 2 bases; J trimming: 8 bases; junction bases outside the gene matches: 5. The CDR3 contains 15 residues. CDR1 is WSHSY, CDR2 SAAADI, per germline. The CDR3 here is CASSEGLAGGDEQFF. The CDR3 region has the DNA TGCGCCAGCAGTGAGGGGCTAGCGGGAGGAGATGAGCAGTTCTTC.

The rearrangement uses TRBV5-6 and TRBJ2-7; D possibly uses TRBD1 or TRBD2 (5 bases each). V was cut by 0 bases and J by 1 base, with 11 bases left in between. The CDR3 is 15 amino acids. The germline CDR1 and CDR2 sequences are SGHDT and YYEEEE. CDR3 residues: CASSLGGTRSYEQYF. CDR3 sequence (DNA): TGTGCCAGCAGCTTGGGTGGGACGAGGTCCTACGAGCAGTACTTC.

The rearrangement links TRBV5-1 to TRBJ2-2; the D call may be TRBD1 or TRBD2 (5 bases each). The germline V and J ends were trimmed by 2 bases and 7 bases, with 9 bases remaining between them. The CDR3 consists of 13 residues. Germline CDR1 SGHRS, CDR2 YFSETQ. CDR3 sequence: CASSLQRGGELFF. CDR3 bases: TGCGCCAGCAGCTTACAGAGGGGCGGGGAGCTGTTTTTT.

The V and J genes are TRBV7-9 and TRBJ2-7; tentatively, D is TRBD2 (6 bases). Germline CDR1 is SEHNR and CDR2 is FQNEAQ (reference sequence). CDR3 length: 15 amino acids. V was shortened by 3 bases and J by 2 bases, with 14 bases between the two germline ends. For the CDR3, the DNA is TGTGCCAGCAGCTTCGGTCTAGCGCCCACCTACGAGCAGTACTTC. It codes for CASSFGLAPTYEQYF.

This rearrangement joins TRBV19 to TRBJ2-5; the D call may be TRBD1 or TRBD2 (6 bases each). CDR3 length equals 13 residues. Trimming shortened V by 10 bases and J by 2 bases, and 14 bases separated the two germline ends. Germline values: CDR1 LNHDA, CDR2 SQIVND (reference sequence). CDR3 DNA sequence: TGTGCCACCAGCAGGGGAGGTCAAGAGACCCAGTACTTC. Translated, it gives CATSRGGQETQYF.

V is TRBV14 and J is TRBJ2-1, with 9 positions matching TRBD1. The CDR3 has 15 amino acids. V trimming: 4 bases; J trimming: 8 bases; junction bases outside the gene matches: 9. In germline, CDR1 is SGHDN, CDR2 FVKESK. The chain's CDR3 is CASSPSGQGNHEQFF. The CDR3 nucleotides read TGTGCCAGCAGCCCCTCCGGACAGGGGAATCATGAGCAGTTCTTC.

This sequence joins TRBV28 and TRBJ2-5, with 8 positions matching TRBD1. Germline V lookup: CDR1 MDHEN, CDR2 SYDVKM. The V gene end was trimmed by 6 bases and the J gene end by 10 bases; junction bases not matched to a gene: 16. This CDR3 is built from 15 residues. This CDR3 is CASSRSRDRSSGQYF. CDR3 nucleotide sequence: TGTGCCAGCAGCCGCTCGCGGGACAGGTCCTCGGGCCAGTACTTC.

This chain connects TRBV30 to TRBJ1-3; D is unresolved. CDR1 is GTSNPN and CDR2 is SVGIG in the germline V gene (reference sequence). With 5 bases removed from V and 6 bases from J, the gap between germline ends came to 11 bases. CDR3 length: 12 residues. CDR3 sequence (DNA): TGTGCCTGGGGACTCTTTGAAAACACCATATATTTT. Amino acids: CAWGLFENTIYF.

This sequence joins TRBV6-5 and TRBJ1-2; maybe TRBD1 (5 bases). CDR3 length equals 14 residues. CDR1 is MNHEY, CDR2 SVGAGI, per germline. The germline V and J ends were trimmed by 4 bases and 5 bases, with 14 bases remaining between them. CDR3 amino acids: CASSSATGKYGYTF. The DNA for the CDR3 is TGTGCCAGCAGTTCCGCCACAGGCAAATATGGCTACACCTTC.

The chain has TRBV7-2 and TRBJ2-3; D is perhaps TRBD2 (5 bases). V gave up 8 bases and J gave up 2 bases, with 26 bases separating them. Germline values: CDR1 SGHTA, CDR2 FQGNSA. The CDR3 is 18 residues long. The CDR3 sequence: CASLTVQAVGVATDTQYF. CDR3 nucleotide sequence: TGTGCCAGCCTAACTGTACAAGCGGTCGGGGTCGCCACAGATACGCAGTATTTT.